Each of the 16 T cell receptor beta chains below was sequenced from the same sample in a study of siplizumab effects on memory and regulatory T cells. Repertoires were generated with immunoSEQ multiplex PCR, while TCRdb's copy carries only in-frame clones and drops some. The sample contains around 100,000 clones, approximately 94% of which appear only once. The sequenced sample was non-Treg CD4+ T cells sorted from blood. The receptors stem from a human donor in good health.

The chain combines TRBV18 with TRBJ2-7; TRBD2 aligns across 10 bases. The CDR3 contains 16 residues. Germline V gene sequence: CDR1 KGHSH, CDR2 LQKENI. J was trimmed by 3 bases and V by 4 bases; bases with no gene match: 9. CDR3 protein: CASSLSGLAGVYEQYF. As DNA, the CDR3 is TGTGCCAGCTCACTCTCGGGTCTAGCGGGAGTCTACGAGCAGTACTTC. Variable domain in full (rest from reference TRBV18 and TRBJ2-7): NAGVMQNPRHLVRRRGQEARLRCSPMKGHSHVYWYRQLPEEGLKFMVYLQKENIIDESGMPKERFSAEFPKEGPSILRIQQVVRGDSAAYFCASSLSGLAGVYEQYFGPGTRLTVT.

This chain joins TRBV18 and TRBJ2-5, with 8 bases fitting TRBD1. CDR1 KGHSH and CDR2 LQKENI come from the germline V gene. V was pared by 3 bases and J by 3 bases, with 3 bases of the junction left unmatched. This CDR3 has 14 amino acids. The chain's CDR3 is CASSPGTGEETQYF. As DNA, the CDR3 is TGTGCCAGCTCACCGGGGACAGGAGAAGAGACCCAGTACTTC.

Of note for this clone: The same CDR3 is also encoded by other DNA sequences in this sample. In DNA form, the CDR3 reads TGCGCCAGCAGCTTATCCCAAGGGCTAGCGAGAGATACGCAGTATTTT. This codes for CASSLSQGLARDTQYF. This rearrangement joins TRBV5-1 to TRBJ2-3; possible D gene TRBD2, 6 bases. Trimming shortened V by 2 bases and J by 5 bases, and 18 bases separated the two germline ends. Germline CDR1 SGHRS, CDR2 YFSETQ. The CDR3 covers 16 residues.

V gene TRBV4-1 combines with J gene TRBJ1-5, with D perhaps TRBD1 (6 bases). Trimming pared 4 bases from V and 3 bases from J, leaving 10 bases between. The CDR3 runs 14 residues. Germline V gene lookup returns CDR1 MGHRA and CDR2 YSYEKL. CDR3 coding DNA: TGCGCCAGCAGCCGTGGACAGTACAATCAGCCCCAGCATTTT. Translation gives CASSRGQYNQPQHF.

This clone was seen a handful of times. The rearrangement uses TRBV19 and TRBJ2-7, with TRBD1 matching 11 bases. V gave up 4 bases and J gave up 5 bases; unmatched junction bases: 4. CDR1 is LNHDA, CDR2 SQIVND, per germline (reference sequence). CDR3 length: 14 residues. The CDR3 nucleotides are TGTGCCAGTAGTAGGGGACAGGGGGTCAACGAGCAGTACTTC. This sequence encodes CASSRGQGVNEQYF.

CDR3 protein: CASNGRVKGLNTEAFF. CDR3 in DNA: TGTGCCAGCAACGGCAGGGTAAAGGGGTTGAACACTGAAGCTTTCTTT. The genes are TRBV7-9 and TRBJ1-1, with a possible D match to TRBD1 (5 bases). The CDR3 totals 16 residues. Trimming removed 7 bases at V and 0 bases at J, with 18 bases between. Germline CDR1 is SEHNR and CDR2 is FQNEAQ (reference sequence).

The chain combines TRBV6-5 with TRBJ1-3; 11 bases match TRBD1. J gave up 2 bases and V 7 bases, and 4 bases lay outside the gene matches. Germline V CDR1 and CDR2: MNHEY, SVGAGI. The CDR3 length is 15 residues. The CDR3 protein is CASKDRGLAGNTIYF. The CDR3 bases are TGTGCCAGCAAGGACAGGGGGCTGGCTGGAAACACCATATATTTT.

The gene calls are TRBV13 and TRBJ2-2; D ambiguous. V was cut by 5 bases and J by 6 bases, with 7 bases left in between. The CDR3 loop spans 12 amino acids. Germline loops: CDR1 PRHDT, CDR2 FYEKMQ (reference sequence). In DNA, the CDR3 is TGTGCCAGCAGCCGGGTTTCCGGGGAGCTGTTTTTT. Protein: CASSRVSGELFF.

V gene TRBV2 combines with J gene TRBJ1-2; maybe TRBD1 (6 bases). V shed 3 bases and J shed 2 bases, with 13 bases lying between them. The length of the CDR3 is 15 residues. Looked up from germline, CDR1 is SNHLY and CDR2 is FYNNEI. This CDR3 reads CASSDRGSNNYGYTF. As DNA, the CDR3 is TGTGCCAGCAGTGACAGGGGTTCGAACAACTATGGCTACACCTTC.

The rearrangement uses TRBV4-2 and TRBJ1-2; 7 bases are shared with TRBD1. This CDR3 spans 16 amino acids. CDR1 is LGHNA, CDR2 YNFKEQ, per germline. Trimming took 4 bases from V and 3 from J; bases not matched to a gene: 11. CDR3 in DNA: TGTGCCAGCAGCCGCCGCCCAGGGGGGCTTTACTATGGCTACACCTTC. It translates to CASSRRPGGLYYGYTF.

The CDR3 sequence: CASSLGGTNTGELFF. In nucleotides, the CDR3 is TGCGCCAGCAGCTTGGGAGGAACCAACACCGGGGAGCTGTTTTTT. The rearrangement uses TRBV5-1 and TRBJ2-2, with unresolved D. Germline V CDR1 and CDR2: SGHRS, YFSETQ. V was trimmed by 0 bases and J by 2 bases, leaving 8 bases between them. CDR3 size: 15 residues.

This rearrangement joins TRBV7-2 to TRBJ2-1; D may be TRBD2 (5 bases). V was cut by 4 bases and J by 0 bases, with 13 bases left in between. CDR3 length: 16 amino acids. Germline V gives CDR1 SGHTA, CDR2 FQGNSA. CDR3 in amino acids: CASSSSGALSYNEQFF. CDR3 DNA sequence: TGTGCCAGCAGCTCCAGCGGCGCGCTCTCCTACAATGAGCAGTTCTTC.

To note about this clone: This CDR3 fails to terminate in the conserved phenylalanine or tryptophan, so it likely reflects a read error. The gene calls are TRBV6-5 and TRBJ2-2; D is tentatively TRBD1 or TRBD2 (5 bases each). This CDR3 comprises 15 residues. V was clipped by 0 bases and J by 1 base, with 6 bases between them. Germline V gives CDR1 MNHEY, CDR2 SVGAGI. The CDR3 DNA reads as TGTGCCAGCAGTTACTCGAGGGGGAACACCGGGGAGCTGTTTCTT. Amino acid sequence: CASSYSRGNTGELFL.

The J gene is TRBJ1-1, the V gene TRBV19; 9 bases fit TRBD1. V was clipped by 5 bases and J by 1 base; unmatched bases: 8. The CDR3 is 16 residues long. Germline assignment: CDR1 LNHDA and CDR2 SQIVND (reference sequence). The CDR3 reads CASSFNRGRENTEAFF. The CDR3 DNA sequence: TGTGCCAGTAGTTTTAACAGGGGGCGAGAGAACACTGAAGCTTTCTTT.

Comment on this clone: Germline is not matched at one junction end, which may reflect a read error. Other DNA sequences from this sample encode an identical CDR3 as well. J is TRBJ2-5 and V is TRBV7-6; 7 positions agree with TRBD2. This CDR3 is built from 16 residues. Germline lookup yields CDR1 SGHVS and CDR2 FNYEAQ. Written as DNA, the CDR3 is TGTGCCAGCAGCTTAGGGTCGGGCGGGAGAAGTGAGACTCAGTACTTC. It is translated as CASSLGSGGRSETQYF.

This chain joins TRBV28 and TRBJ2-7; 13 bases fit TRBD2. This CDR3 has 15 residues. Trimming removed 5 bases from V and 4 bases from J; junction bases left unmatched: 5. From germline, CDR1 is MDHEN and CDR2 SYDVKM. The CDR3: CASSQPGLAGYEQYF. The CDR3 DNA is TGTGCCAGCAGTCAGCCGGGACTAGCGGGGTACGAGCAGTACTTC.